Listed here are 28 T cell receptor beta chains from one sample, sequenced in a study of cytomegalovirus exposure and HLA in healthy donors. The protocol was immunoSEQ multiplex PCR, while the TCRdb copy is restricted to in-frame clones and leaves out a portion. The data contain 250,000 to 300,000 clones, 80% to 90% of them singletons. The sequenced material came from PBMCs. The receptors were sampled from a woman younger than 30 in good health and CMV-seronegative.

The CDR3 is CASSPGTGDSYEQYF. CDR3 coding DNA: TGTGCCAGCTCACCAGGGACAGGCGACTCCTACGAGCAGTACTTC. J is TRBJ2-7 and V is TRBV18; 8 nucleotides match TRBD1. J was trimmed by 0 bases and V by 2 bases; bases with no gene match: 3. Germline CDR1 and CDR2: KGHSH and LQKENI. This CDR3 spans 15 amino acids.

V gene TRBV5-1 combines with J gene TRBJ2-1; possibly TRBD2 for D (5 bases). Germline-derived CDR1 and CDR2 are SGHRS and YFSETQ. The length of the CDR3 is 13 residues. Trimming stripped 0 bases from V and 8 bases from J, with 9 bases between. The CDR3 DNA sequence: TGCGCCAGCAGCTTGGGACTAACGGATGAGCAGTTCTTC. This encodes CASSLGLTDEQFF.

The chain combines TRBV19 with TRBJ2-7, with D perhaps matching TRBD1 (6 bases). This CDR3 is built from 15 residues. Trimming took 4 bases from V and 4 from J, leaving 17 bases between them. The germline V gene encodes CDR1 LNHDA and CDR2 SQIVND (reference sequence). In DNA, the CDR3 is TGTGCCAGTAGTAGCGAAGACAGGATTGCTTACGAGCAGTACTTC. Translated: CASSSEDRIAYEQYF.

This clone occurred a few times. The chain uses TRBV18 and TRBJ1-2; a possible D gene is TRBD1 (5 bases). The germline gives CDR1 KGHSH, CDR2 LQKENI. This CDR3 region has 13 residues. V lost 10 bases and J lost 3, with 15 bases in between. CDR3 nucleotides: TGTGCCACCACCGGCGGGGCGGACTATGGCTACACCTTC. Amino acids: CATTGGADYGYTF.

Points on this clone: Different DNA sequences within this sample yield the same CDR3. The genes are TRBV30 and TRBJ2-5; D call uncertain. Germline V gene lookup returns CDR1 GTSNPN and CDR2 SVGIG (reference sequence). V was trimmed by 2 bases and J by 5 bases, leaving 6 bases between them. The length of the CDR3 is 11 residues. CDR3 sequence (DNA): TGTGCCTGGAGTCCCGGGGAGACCCAGTACTTC. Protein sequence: CAWSPGETQYF.

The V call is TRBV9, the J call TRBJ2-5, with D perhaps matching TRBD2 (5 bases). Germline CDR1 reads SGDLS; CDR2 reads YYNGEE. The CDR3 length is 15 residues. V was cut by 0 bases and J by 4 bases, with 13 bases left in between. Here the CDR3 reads CASSVGGLGRETQYF. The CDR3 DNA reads TGTGCCAGCAGCGTAGGAGGGTTGGGCAGAGAGACCCAGTACTTC.

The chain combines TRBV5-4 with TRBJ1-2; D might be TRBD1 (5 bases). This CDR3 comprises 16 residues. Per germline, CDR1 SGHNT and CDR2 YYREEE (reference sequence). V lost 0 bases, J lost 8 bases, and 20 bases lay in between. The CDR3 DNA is TGTGCCAGCAGCTTGGCGGGGCCCTTTGAGGGAGGAGGCTACACCTTC. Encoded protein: CASSLAGPFEGGGYTF.

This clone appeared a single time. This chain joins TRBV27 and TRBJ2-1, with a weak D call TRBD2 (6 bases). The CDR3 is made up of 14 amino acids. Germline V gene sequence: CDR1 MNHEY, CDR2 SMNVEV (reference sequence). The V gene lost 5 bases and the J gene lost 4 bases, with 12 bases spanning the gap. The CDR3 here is CASSPSGVYNEQFF. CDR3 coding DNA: TGTGCCAGCAGTCCCTCGGGGGTATACAATGAGCAGTTCTTC.

CDR3 loop: CASSFERGVRGEQYF. CDR3 nucleotides: TGTGCCAGCAGTTTTGAGCGGGGGGTCCGGGGTGAGCAGTACTTC. The gene calls are TRBV27 and TRBJ2-7; 9 bases are a match to TRBD2. V shed 3 bases, J shed 7 bases, and the junction held 10 bases outside the gene matches. This CDR3 contains 15 residues. CDR1 and CDR2 from the germline V gene are MNHEY and SMNVEV (reference sequence).

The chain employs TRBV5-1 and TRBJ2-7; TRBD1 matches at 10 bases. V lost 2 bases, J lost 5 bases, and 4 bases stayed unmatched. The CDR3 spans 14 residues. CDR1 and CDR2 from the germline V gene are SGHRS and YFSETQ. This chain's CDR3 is CASSLGQGVNEQYF. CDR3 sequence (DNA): TGCGCCAGCAGCTTAGGACAGGGGGTTAACGAGCAGTACTTC.

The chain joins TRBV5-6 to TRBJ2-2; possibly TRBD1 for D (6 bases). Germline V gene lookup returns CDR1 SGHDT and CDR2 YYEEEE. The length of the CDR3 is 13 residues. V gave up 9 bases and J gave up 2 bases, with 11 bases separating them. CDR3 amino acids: CATRTANTGELFF. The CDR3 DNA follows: TGTGCCACAAGGACAGCTAACACCGGGGAGCTGTTTTTT.

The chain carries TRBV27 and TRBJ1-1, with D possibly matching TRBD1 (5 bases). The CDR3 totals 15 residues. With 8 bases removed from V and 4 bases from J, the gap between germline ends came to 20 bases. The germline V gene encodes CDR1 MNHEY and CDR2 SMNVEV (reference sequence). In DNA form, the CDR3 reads TGTGCCAGCGCTAATTTTCCGGGGGAGAGCACTGAAGCTTTCTTT. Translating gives CASANFPGESTEAFF.

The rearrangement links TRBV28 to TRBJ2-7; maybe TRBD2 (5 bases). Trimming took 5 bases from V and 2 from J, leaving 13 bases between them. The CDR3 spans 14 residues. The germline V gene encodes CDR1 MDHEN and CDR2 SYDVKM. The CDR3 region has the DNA TGTGCCAGCAGTCCACATCCCGGGACCTACGAGCAGTACTTC. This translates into CASSPHPGTYEQYF.

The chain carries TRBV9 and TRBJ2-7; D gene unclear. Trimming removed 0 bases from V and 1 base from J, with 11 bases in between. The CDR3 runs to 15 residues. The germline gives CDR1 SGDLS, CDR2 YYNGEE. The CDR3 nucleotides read TGTGCCAGCAGCGTAGACGGTAGCACGTCCTACGAGCAGTACTTC. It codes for CASSVDGSTSYEQYF.

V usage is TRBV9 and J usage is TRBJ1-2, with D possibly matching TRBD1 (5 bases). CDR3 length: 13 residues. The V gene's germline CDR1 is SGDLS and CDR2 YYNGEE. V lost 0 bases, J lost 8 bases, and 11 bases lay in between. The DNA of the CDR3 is TGTGCCAGCAGCGTAGCTACGTGGGGCGGCTACACCTTC. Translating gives CASSVATWGGYTF.

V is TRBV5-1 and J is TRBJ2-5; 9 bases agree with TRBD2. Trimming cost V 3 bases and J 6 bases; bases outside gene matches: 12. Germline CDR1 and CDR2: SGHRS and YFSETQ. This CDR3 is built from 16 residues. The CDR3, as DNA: TGCGCCAGCAGCTGGATGGCGGGAGGGCCTCGGAAGACCCAGTACTTC. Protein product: CASSWMAGGPRKTQYF.

The CDR3 region is CASSHTGLAVSIIYNEQFF. The CDR3 bases are TGTGCCAGCAGTCATACGGGACTAGCGGTTAGCATTATCTACAATGAGCAGTTCTTC. This rearrangement joins TRBV2 to TRBJ2-1; 11 nucleotides agree with TRBD2. CDR3 length equals 19 residues. The J segment lost 3 bases and the V segment lost 5 bases, leaving 15 bases of the junction unmatched. Germline-derived CDR1 and CDR2 are SNHLY and FYNNEI.

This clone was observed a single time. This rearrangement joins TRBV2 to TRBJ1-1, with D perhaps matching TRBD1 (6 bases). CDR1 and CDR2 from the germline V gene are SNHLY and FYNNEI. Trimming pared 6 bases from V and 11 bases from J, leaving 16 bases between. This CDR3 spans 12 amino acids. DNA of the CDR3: TGTGCCAGCAGACCGGACAGCACCTATGCTTTCTTT. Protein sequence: CASRPDSTYAFF.

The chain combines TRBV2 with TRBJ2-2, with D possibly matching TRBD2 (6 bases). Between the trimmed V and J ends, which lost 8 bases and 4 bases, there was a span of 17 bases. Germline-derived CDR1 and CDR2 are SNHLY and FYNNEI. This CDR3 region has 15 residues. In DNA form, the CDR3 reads TGTGCCAGCCACTTTACGGGGGTCGTCACCGGGGAGCTGTTTTTT. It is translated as CASHFTGVVTGELFF.

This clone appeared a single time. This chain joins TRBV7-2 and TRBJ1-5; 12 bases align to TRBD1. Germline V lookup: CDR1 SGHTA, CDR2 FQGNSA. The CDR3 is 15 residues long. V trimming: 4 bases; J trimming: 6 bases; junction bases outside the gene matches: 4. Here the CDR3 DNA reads TGTGCCAGCAGCTGGGACAGGGGGCTCGGTCAGCCCCAGCATTTT. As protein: CASSWDRGLGQPQHF.

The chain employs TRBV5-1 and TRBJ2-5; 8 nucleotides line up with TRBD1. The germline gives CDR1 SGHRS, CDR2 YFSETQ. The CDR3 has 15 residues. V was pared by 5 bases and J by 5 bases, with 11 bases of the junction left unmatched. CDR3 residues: CASRPRGQGAETQYF. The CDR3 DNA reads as TGCGCCAGCAGGCCCCGTGGACAGGGCGCGGAGACCCAGTACTTC.

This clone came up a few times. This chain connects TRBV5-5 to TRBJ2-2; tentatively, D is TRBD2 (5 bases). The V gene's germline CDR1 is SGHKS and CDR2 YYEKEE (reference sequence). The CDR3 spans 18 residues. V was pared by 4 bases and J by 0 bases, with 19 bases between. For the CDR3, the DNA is TGTGCCAGCAGCCTGTTTGGGCGGCTAGCCACGAACACCGGGGAGCTGTTTTTT. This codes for CASSLFGRLATNTGELFF.

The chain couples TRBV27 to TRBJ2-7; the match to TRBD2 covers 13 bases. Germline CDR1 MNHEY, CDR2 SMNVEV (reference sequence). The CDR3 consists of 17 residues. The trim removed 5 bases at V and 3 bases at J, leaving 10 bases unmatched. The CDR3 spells CASSPPGLAGIIYEQYF. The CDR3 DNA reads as TGTGCCAGCAGTCCGCCGGGACTAGCGGGAATAATCTACGAGCAGTACTTC.

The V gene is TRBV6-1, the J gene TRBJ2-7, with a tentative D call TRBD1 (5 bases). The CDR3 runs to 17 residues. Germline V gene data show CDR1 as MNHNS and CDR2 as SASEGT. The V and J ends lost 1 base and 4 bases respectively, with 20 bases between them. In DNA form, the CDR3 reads TGTGCCAGCAGTGAAGATCTGGACGCAGGGTGGAGATACGAGCAGTACTTC. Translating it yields CASSEDLDAGWRYEQYF.

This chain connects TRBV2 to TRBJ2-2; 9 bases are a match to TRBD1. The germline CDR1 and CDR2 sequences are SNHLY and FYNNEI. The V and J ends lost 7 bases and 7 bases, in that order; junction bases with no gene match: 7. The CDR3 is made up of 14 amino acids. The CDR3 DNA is TGTGCCAGCAACAACAGGGGGCGCTTCGGGGAGCTGTTTTTT. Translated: CASNNRGRFGELFF.

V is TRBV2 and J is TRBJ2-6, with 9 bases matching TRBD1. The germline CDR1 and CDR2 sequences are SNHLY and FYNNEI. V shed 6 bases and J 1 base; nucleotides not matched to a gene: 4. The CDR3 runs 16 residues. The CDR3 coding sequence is TGTGCCAGCAGGGACAGGGGATGGTCTGGGGCCAACGTCCTGACTTTC. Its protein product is CASRDRGWSGANVLTF.

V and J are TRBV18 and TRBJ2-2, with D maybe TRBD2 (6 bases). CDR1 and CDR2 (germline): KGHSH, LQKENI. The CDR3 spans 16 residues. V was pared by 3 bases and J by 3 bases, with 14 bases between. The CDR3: CASSPPPSEDTGELFF. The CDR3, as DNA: TGTGCCAGCTCACCCCCGCCTAGCGAGGACACCGGGGAGCTGTTTTTT.

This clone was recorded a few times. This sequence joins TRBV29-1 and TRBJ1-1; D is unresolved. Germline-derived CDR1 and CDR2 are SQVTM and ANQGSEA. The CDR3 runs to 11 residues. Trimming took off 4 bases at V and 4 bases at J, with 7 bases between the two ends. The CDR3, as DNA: TGCAGCGTTGGTTCCCGCACTGAAGCTTTCTTT. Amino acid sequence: CSVGSRTEAFF.